The 26 T cell receptor beta chains reported below all come from one sample, sequenced in a study of post-analysis software for immune sequencing data. Broader study findings: In patients, TRBV5-6, TRBV5-1 and TRBV20-1 belonged to roughly five TRBV segments found more frequently than in controls.

The antigens of these receptors remain unknown. Unique molecular identifiers were carried by the TCR beta cDNA libraries. Via MiXCR, TCRdb re-called the PCR reads, giving one row per CDR3 protein. The sample has hundreds of thousands of distinct CDR3 sequences, roughly 27% seen once. Sequencing input: blood. The receptors stem from a girl aged 10-17 years with multiple sclerosis.

This clonotype was observed at least ten times. The chain carries TRBV12-3 or TRBV12-4 and TRBJ1-1; 8 nucleotides match TRBD1. The V segment lost 3 bases and the J segment 1 base; nucleotides outside the gene matches: 1. CDR3 length: 14 residues. The CDR3 protein is CASSLGTGNTEAFF. DNA of the CDR3: TGTGCCAGCAGTTTGGGGACAGGGAACACTGAAGCTTTCTTT.

The chain combines TRBV6-1 with TRBJ2-3, with D unresolved. Germline V gives CDR1 MNHNS, CDR2 SASEGT. The CDR3 contains 14 residues. V lost 2 bases and J 0 bases, leaving 6 bases between the germline ends. The CDR3 is CASSETPSTDTQYF. The CDR3 DNA follows: TGTGCCAGCAGTGAAACTCCTAGCACAGATACGCAGTATTTT.

This clonotype was observed a handful of times. The genes are TRBV20-1 and TRBJ2-5; D ambiguous. V gave up 6 bases and J gave up 1 base, with 9 bases separating them. This CDR3 spans 12 amino acids. CDR1 DFQATT and CDR2 SNEGSKA come from the germline V gene (reference sequence). The CDR3 DNA reads as TGCAGTGCCCGGCCGTTCCAAGAGACCCAGTACTTC. It codes for CSARPFQETQYF.

The chain links TRBV5-5 to TRBJ2-3, with 10 bases matching TRBD2. With 5 bases clipped from V and 5 bases from J, the junction kept 8 bases outside the gene matches. The CDR3 totals 15 residues. Germline lookup yields CDR1 SGHKS and CDR2 YYEKEE (reference sequence). CDR3 sequence reads: CASRPLAGAGDTQYF. The CDR3 region has the DNA TGTGCCAGCAGACCTCTAGCGGGAGCGGGAGATACGCAGTATTTT.

V gene TRBV13 combines with J gene TRBJ1-2; maybe TRBD1 (5 bases). Trimming took 0 bases from V and 0 from J, leaving 14 bases between them. The germline V gene encodes CDR1 PRHDT and CDR2 FYEKMQ (reference sequence). The CDR3 has 17 residues. The CDR3, as DNA: TGTGCCAGCAGCTTAGGGGCAGGGATGCTAGCTAACTATGGCTACACCTTC. Protein sequence: CASSLGAGMLANYGYTF.

This clonotype was found a few times. The chain employs TRBV20-1 and TRBJ2-1; possibly TRBD1 for D (6 bases). The germline CDR1 and CDR2 sequences are DFQATT and SNEGSKA (reference sequence). CDR3 length equals 14 residues. Between the trimmed V and J ends, which lost 6 bases and 6 bases, there was a span of 18 bases. The CDR3 DNA follows: TGCAGTGCAGGCACAGGGCTGGTGGGCAATGAGCAGTTCTTC. Protein product: CSAGTGLVGNEQFF.

The chain links TRBV20-1 to TRBJ1-5, with TRBD1 matching over 9 bases. The CDR3 has 15 amino acids. Trimming removed 6 bases from V and 11 bases from J; junction bases left unmatched: 17. The germline V gene encodes CDR1 DFQATT and CDR2 SNEGSKA (reference sequence). CDR3 nucleotides: TGCAGTGCCTTGCCAAACAGGGGGCCCCGGGGAGCCCAGCATTTT. Encoded protein: CSALPNRGPRGAQHF.

The chain combines TRBV28 with TRBJ1-1; 8 bases match TRBD1. V shed 6 bases, J shed 7 bases, and the junction held 7 bases outside the gene matches. Germline CDR1 is MDHEN and CDR2 is SYDVKM. This CDR3 spans 13 amino acids. The chain's CDR3 is CASRPTGGGEAFF. The DNA of the CDR3 is TGTGCCAGCAGGCCTACAGGGGGTGGTGAAGCTTTCTTT.

This clonotype was seen a single time. A read error may account for a junction end that differs from germline. V gene TRBV27 combines with J gene TRBJ2-4; 10 bases agree with TRBD2. The assigned J gene may be wrong: the sequence end matches TRBJ2-7 better. The CDR3 is 15 amino acids. CDR1 and CDR2 from the germline V gene are MNHEY and SMNVEV (reference sequence). CDR3 protein: CAGSSLAGVGLEQYF. The CDR3 bases are TGTGCCGGCAGTTCCCTAGCGGGAGTCGGACTCGAGCAGTACTTC.

The chain joins TRBV20-1 to TRBJ2-1; 8 bases agree with TRBD2. V trimming: 3 bases; J trimming: 4 bases; junction bases outside the gene matches: 8. CDR1 and CDR2 from the germline V gene are DFQATT and SNEGSKA (reference sequence). The CDR3 has 15 amino acids. The CDR3 nucleotides read TGCAGTGCTAGGTCCGGCGGGAGGACATACAATGAGCAGTTCTTC. Protein product: CSARSGGRTYNEQFF.

This rearrangement joins TRBV29-1 to TRBJ2-2; possible D gene TRBD2, 5 bases. The CDR3 runs to 16 residues. V lost 2 bases, J lost 4 bases, and 17 bases lay in between. The germline CDR1 and CDR2 sequences are SQVTM and ANQGSEA. The CDR3 protein is CSVEHAPRGGTGELFF. As DNA, the CDR3 is TGCAGCGTTGAACATGCGCCCCGGGGTGGCACCGGGGAGCTGTTTTTT.

This clonotype was recorded a few times. V is TRBV29-1 and J is TRBJ1-2; unclear D gene. The CDR3 sequence is 12 residues long. The germline CDR1 and CDR2 sequences are SQVTM and ANQGSEA. V was pared by 6 bases and J by 6 bases, with 14 bases between. The CDR3 DNA reads TGCAGCGTCTTCTTGAGGTCGAATGGCTACACCTTC. Protein: CSVFLRSNGYTF.

In its sample, this clonotype was seen a few times. This sequence joins TRBV28 and TRBJ1-2; D unresolved. V lost 3 bases and J 2 bases, leaving 10 bases between the germline ends. This CDR3 spans 14 amino acids. Germline-derived CDR1 and CDR2 are MDHEN and SYDVKM. The CDR3 here is CASSFQAGNYGYTF. In DNA, the CDR3 is TGTGCCAGCAGTTTTCAGGCCGGCAACTATGGCTACACCTTC.

J is TRBJ1-2 and V is TRBV7-8; D perhaps matches TRBD1 (6 bases). This CDR3 contains 16 residues. Germline CDR1 reads SGHVS; CDR2 reads FQNEAQ. V dropped 0 bases and J dropped 2 bases, with 13 bases sitting between them. This CDR3 is CASSLADSTLNYGYTF. The DNA of the CDR3 is TGTGCCAGCAGCTTAGCGGACAGCACCTTAAACTATGGCTACACCTTC. The full variable domain, in which reference TRBV7-8 and TRBJ1-2 provide the parts outside the CDR3, is GAGVSQSPRYKVAKRGQDVALRCDPISGHVSLFWYQQALGQGPEFLTYFQNEAQLDKSGLPSDRFFAERPEGSVSTLKIQRTQQEDSAVYLCASSLADSTLNYGYTFGSGTRLTVV.

This clonotype appeared many times. V usage is TRBV7-2 and J usage is TRBJ2-1; D is uncertain. Germline CDR1 SGHTA, CDR2 FQGNSA. V was trimmed by 2 bases and J by 9 bases, leaving 8 bases between them. CDR3 length: 12 residues. CDR3 region: CASSLRSGEQFF. The CDR3 nucleotides read TGTGCCAGCAGCTTAAGGTCTGGTGAGCAGTTCTTC. The full variable domain, with the rest looked up from reference TRBV7-2 and TRBJ2-1, is GAGVSQSPSNKVTEKGKDVELRCDPISGHTALYWYRQSLGQGLEFLIYFQGNSAPDKSGLPSDRFSAERTGGSVSTLTIQRTQQEDSAVYLCASSLRSGEQFFGPGTRLTVL.

The chain couples TRBV6-1 to TRBJ2-7; D is undetermined. V was trimmed by 8 bases and J by 9 bases, leaving 20 bases between them. Germline V gene data show CDR1 as MNHNS and CDR2 as SASEGT. The length of the CDR3 is 13 residues. CDR3 in amino acids: CASGSALNHVQYF. CDR3 nucleotide sequence: TGTGCCAGCGGATCCGCTCTTAACCACGTGCAGTACTTC.

This chain connects TRBV6-5 to TRBJ1-1; weak D call: TRBD1 (5 bases). Germline-derived CDR1 and CDR2 are MNHEY and SVGAGI. V dropped 5 bases and J dropped 4 bases, with 8 bases sitting between them. CDR3 length equals 12 residues. The CDR3 DNA sequence: TGTGCCAGCAGTAAAGGGGTCACTGAAGCTTTCTTT. Protein sequence: CASSKGVTEAFF.

This clonotype was seen more than once but under ten times. The V gene is TRBV5-6, the J gene TRBJ2-1, with unresolved D. This CDR3 spans 13 amino acids. The germline V and J ends were trimmed by 1 base and 6 bases, with 8 bases remaining between them. CDR1 is SGHDT and CDR2 is YYEEEE in the germline V gene. The CDR3 DNA sequence: TGTGCCAGCAGCTTGTTTTTTGCCAATGAGCAGTTCTTC. Translated: CASSLFFANEQFF. The complete variable domain, with remaining parts taken from reference TRBV5-6 and TRBJ2-1, reads DAGVTQSPTHLIKTRGQQVTLRCSPKSGHDTVSWYQQALGQGPQFIFQYYEEEERQRGNFPDRFSGHQFPNYSSELNVNALLLGDSALYLCASSLFFANEQFFGPGTRLTVL.

The rearrangement joins TRBV15 to TRBJ2-5, with TRBD2 matching over 7 bases. J was trimmed by 2 bases and V by 1 base; bases with no gene match: 10. This CDR3 comprises 17 residues. The germline V gene has CDR1 LNHNV and CDR2 YYDKDF (reference sequence). This chain's CDR3 is CATSRGEGAGTQETQYF. The CDR3 DNA is TGTGCCACCAGCAGAGGGGAAGGAGCGGGGACTCAAGAGACCCAGTACTTC.

In its sample, this clonotype was seen a few times. This chain links TRBV9 with TRBJ1-5; the D is unclear. V lost 3 bases, J lost 5 bases, and 12 bases lay in between. Germline CDR1 SGDLS, CDR2 YYNGEE. The CDR3 totals 14 residues. CDR3 nucleotides: TGTGCCAGCAGCGCCGGGGTCGGTGATCAGCCCCAGCATTTT. It encodes CASSAGVGDQPQHF.

There are a few counts of this clonotype. The gene calls are TRBV2 and TRBJ1-4, with TRBD1 matching 10 bases. The CDR3 has 14 amino acids. Germline CDR1 and CDR2: SNHLY and FYNNEI. The V segment lost 5 bases and the J segment 7 bases; nucleotides outside the gene matches: 4. This CDR3 reads CASSLDRGSEKLFF. In DNA form, the CDR3 reads TGTGCCAGCAGTCTGGACAGGGGGAGTGAAAAACTGTTTTTT.

The sample holds a few counts of this clonotype. The chain couples TRBV18 to TRBJ2-7, with TRBD1 identical over 7 bases. The CDR3 is 14 residues long. Germline trimming cut 5 bases from V and 3 bases from J; bases unmatched to any gene: 7. Germline CDR1 and CDR2: KGHSH and LQKENI. The CDR3, as DNA: TGTGCCAGCTCATTGGGGGACAGCGACTACGAGCAGTACTTC. Protein: CASSLGDSDYEQYF.

This clonotype appeared a single time. The chain combines TRBV7-7 with TRBJ2-2; no reliable D call. The CDR3 is 16 residues long. Germline V lookup: CDR1 SSHAT, CDR2 FNYEAQ (reference sequence). The V end lost 5 bases, the J end lost 6 bases, and 19 bases lay between the germline ends. The CDR3 sequence: CASSRDLIPTAGELFF. In nucleotides, the CDR3 is TGTGCCAGCAGCCGAGACCTTATACCCACCGCCGGGGAGCTGTTTTTT.

The gene calls are TRBV29-1 and TRBJ2-5; the D gene is possibly TRBD2 (6 bases). V lost 3 bases and J 2 bases, leaving 10 bases between the germline ends. CDR1 is SQVTM, CDR2 ANQGSEA, per germline. There are 13 residues in the CDR3. The CDR3 bases are TGCAGCGTTGATCTGGGGAGGCAAGAGACCCAGTACTTC. Protein product: CSVDLGRQETQYF. The full variable domain, with the rest looked up from reference TRBV29-1 and TRBJ2-5, is SAVISQKPSRDICQRGTSLTIQCQVDSQVTMMFWYRQQPGQSLTLIATANQGSEATYESGFVIDKFPISRPNLTFSTLTVSNMSPEDSSIYLCSVDLGRQETQYFGPGTRLLVL.

This clonotype was recorded a few times. The chain carries TRBV6-6 and TRBJ2-3; D gene uncertain. V lost 2 bases and J 1 base, leaving 13 bases between the germline ends. Germline V lookup: CDR1 MNHNY, CDR2 SVGAGI (reference sequence). This CDR3 comprises 16 residues. The chain's CDR3 is CASSYLGKRGTDTQYF. Written as DNA, the CDR3 is TGTGCCAGCAGTTACCTCGGAAAACGGGGCACAGATACGCAGTATTTT.

Notes on this clonotype: This may stem from a read error, because a much larger clone lies one nucleotide away. V is TRBV4-3 and J is TRBJ2-1; weak D call: TRBD1 (5 bases). The V gene's germline CDR1 is LGHNA and CDR2 YSLEER. Trimming cost V 5 bases and J 11 bases, with 22 bases left between them. The CDR3 runs 15 residues. This CDR3 reads CASSRLHRSSNKQFF. CDR3 DNA sequence: TGCGCCAGCAGCAGACTCCACAGGAGTAGTAATAAGCAGTTCTTC.